Listed below are T cell receptor beta chains from one sample, sequenced in a study of blood T cells in healthy people across ages. One entry per CDR3 protein, called by TCRdb with MiXCR from the 5' RACE reads. The sample records about 1.8 million distinct CDR3 sequences, around 50% being singletons. Sequences were obtained from blood. These receptors were taken from a middle-aged woman in good health. The CDR3 runs from the conserved cysteine through the conserved F or W. The order of the fields is J gene, V gene, clone size, D gene, CDR3 DNA, CDR3 protein. D genes are given only for firm matches. Size tells how often a clone was seen (once, few, many) or the class of an expanded clone, and some rows leave it out.

TRBJ1-6 | TRBV6-1 | NA | NA | TGTGCCAGCAGTCCACAAGAAGGGGTCAATTCACCCCTCCACTTT | CASSPQEGVNSPLHF
TRBJ2-5 | TRBV7-8 | NA | TRBD1 | TGTGCCAGCAGCTCCCACGCCGGGACAGGGGCAGGGACCCAGTACTTC | CASSSHAGTGAGTQYF
TRBJ1-2 | TRBV4-3 | NA | TRBD1 | TGCGCCAGCAGCCAAGATGGGGGGGGACAGGGGAGCTATGGCTACACCTTC | CASSQDGGGQGSYGYTF
TRBJ2-5 | TRBV12-3/TRBV12-4 | few | NA | TGTGCCAGCAGTTTCAGGGGCCACCAAGAGACCCAGTACTTC | CASSFRGHQETQYF
TRBJ2-7 | TRBV10-1 | NA | NA | TGCGCCAGCAGTGAAACTCCTACCAACGAGCAGTACTTC | CASSETPTNEQYF
TRBJ2-1 | TRBV5-1 | NA | TRBD1 | TGCGCCAGCAGCTCGGGACAGGATTCCGGCTATGAGCAGTTCTTC | CASSSGQDSGYEQFF
TRBJ2-7 | TRBV6-2/TRBV6-3 | many | NA | TGTGCCAGCAGTTATCGGACCAGCTCCTACGAGCAGTACTTC | CASSYRTSSYEQYF
TRBJ2-5 | TRBV7-8 | few | TRBD2 | TGTGCCAGCAGCTTCAATAGCGGGGGGCACAGGGAGACCCAGTACTTC | CASSFNSGGHRETQYF
TRBJ1-5 | TRBV24-1 | NA | TRBD1 | TGTGCCTCCGGCGGGACAGGGGTGGGGCAGCCCCAGCATTTT | CASGGTGVGQPQHF
TRBJ2-2 | TRBV7-6 | NA | NA | TGTGCCAGCAGCTTCATACCCGGGGAGCTGTTTTTT | CASSFIPGELFF
TRBJ1-2 | TRBV3-1 | NA | TRBD1 | TGTGCCAGCAGCCAAGTAAGGGGGCCAAGTGGCTACACCTTC | CASSQVRGPSGYTF